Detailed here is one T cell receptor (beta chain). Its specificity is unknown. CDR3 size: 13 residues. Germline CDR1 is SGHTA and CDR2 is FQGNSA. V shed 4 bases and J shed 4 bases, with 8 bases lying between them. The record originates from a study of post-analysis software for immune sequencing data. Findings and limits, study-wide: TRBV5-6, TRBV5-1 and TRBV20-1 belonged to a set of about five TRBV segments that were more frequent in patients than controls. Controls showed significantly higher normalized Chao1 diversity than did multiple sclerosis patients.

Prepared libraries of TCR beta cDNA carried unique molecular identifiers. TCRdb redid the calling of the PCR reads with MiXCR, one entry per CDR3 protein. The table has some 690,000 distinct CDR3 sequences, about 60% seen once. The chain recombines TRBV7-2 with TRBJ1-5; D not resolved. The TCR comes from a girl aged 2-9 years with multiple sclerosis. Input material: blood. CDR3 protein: CASSSISNQPQHF. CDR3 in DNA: TGTGCCAGCAGCTCAATAAGTAATCAGCCCCAGCATTTT.